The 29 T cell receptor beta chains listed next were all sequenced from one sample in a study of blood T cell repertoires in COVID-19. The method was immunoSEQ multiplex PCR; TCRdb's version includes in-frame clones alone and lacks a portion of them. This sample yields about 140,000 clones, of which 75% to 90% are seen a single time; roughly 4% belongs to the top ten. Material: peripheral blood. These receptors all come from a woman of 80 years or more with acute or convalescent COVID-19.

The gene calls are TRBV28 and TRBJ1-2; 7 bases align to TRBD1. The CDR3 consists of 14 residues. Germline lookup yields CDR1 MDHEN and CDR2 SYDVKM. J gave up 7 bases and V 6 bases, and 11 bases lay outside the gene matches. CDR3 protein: CASRPSTGSRGYTF. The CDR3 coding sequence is TGTGCCAGCAGGCCCTCGACAGGGAGTCGTGGCTACACCTTC.

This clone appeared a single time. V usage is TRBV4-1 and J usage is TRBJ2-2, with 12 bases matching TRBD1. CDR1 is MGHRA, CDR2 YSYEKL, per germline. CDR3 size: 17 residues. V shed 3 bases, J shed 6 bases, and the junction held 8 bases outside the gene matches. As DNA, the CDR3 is TGCGCCAGCAGCCATCTCCCGGGACAGGGGGCCCCCGGGGAGCTGTTTTTT. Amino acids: CASSHLPGQGAPGELFF.

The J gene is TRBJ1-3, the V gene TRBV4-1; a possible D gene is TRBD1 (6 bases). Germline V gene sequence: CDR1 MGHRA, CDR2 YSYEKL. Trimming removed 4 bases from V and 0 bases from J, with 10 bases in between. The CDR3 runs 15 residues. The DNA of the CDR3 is TGCGCCAGCAGCCGACAGGCACACTCTGGAAACACCATATATTTT. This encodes CASSRQAHSGNTIYF.

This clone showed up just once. CDR3 coding DNA: TGTGCCAGCAGTCGACTGGCACGCCACCAAGAGACCCAGTACTTC. The encoded protein is CASSRLARHQETQYF. The J gene is TRBJ2-5, the V gene TRBV7-6, with D uncertain. V lost 6 bases and J lost 0, with 14 bases in between. CDR1 and CDR2 from the germline V gene are SGHVS and FNYEAQ. The CDR3 is 15 amino acids.

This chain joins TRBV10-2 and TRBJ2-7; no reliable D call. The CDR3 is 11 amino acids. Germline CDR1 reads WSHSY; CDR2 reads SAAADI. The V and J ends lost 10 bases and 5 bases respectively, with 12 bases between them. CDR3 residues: CATRGFHEQYF. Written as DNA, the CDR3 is TGCGCCACACGAGGTTTCCACGAGCAGTACTTC.

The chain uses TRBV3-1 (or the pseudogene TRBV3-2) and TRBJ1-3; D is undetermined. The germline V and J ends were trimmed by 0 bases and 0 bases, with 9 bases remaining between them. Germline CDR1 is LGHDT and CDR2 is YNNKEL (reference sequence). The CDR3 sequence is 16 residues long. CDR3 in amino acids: CASSQERLHSGNTIYF. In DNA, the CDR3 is TGTGCCAGCAGCCAAGAGAGGTTACACTCTGGAAACACCATATATTTT.

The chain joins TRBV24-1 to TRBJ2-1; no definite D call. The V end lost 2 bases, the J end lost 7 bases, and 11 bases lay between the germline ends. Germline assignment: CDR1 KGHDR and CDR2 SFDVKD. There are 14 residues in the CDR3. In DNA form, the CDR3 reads TGTGCCACCAGTGATTCGTACTTGTCGAATGAGCAGTTCTTC. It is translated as CATSDSYLSNEQFF.

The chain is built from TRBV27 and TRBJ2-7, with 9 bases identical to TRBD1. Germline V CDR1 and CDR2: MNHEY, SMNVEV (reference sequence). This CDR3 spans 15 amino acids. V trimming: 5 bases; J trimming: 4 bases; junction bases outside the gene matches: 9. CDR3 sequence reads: CASSPGTGIMYEQYF. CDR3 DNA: TGTGCCAGCAGTCCTGGGACAGGGATAATGTACGAGCAGTACTTC.

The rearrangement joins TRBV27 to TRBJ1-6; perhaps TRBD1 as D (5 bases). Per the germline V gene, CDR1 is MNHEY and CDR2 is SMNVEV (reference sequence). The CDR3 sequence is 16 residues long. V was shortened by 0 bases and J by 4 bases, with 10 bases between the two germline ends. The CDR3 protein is CASSLSPGLYNSPLHF. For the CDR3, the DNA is TGTGCCAGCAGTTTATCGCCGGGACTTTATAATTCACCCCTCCACTTT.

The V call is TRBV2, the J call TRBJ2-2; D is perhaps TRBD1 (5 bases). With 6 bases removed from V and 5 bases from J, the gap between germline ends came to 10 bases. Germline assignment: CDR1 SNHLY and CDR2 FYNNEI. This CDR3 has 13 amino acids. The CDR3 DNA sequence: TGTGCCAGCAGGCAGACAGCGACCGGGGAGCTGTTTTTT. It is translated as CASRQTATGELFF.

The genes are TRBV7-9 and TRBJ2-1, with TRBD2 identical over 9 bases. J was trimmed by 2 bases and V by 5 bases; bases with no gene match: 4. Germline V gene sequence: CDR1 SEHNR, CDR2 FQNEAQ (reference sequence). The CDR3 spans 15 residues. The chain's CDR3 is CASSRLAGTYNEQFF. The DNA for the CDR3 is TGTGCCAGCAGCCGCCTAGCGGGGACCTACAATGAGCAGTTCTTC.

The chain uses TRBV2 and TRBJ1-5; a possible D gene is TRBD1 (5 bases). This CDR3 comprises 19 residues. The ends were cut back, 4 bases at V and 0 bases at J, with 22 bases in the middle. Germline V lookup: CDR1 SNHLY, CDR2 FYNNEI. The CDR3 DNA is TGTGCCAGCAGTGTGCAGGGTGACTTCTCCCCGTATAGCAATCAGCCCCAGCATTTT. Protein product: CASSVQGDFSPYSNQPQHF. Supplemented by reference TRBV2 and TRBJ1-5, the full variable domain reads EPEVTQTPSHQVTQMGQEVILRCVPISNHLYFYWYRQILGQKVEFLVSFYNNEISEKSEIFDDQFSVERPDGSNFTLKIRSTKLEDSAMYFCASSVQGDFSPYSNQPQHFGDGTRLSIL.

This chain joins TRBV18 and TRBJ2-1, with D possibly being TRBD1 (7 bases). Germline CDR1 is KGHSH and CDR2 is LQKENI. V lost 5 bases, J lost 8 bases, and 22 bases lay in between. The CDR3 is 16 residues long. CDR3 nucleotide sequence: TGTGCCAGCTCAACCAGGGCGGGACAGTTCATCGATGAGCAGTTCTTC. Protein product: CASSTRAGQFIDEQFF.

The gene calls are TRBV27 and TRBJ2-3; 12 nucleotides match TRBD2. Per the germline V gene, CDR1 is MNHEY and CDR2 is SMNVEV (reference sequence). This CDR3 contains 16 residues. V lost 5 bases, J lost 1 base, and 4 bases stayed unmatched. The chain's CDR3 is CASSLRTSGGTDTQYF. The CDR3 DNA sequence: TGTGCCAGCAGTCTGAGGACTAGCGGGGGCACAGATACGCAGTATTTT.

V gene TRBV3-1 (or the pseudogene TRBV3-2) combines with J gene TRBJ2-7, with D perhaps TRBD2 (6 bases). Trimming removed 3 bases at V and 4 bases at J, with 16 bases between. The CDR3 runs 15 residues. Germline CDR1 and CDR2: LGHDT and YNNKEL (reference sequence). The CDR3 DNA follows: TGTGCCAGCAGCCAGGGGAGGAGCAGGGCGTACGAGCAGTACTTC. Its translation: CASSQGRSRAYEQYF.

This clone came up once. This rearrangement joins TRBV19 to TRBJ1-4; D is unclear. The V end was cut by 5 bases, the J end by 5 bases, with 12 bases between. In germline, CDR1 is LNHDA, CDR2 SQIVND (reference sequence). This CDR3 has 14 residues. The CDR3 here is CASSSPGRNEKLFF. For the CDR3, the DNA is TGTGCCAGTAGTTCCCCCGGGAGGAATGAAAAACTGTTTTTT. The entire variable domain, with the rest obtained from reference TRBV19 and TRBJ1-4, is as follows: DGGITQSPKYLFRKEGQNVTLSCEQNLNHDAMYWYRQDPGQGLRLIYYSQIVNDFQKGDIAEGYSVSREKKESFPLTVTSAQKNPTAFYLCASSSPGRNEKLFFGSGTQLSVL.

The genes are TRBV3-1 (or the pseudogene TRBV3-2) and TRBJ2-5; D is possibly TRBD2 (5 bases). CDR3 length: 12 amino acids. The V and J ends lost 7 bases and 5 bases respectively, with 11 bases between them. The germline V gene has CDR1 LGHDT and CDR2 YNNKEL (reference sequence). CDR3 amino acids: CASMGDGETQYF. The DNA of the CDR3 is TGTGCCAGCATGGGAGATGGGGAGACCCAGTACTTC.

The CDR3 region has the DNA TGTGCCAGCAGTTTGGCGGGGGACGGCAGTTCACCCCTCCACTTT. Its translation: CASSLAGDGSSPLHF. J is TRBJ1-6 and V is TRBV28, with D perhaps matching TRBD1 (5 bases). The length of the CDR3 is 15 residues. Germline V CDR1 and CDR2: MDHEN, SYDVKM. With 3 bases removed from V and 9 bases from J, the gap between germline ends came to 15 bases.

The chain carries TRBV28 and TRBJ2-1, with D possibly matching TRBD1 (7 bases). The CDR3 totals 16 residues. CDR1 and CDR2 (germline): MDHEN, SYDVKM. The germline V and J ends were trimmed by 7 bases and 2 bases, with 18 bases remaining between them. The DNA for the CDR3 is TGTGCCAGCACCGTTGGAGGGGGGACAGCCTACAATGAGCAGTTCTTC. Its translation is CASTVGGGTAYNEQFF.

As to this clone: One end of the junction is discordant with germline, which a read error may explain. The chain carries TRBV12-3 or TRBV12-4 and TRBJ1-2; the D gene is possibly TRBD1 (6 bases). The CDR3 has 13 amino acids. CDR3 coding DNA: TGTGCCAGCAGTTTTCGTTTTACGGCAGGGGATTCCTTC. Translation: CASSFRFTAGDSF.

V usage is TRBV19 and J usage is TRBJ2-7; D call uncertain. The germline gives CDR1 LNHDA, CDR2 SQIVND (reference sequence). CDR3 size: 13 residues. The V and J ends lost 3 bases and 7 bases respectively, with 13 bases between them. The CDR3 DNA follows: TGTGCCAGTAGTATTGCAATATCGGGTGAGCAGTACTTC. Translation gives CASSIAISGEQYF.

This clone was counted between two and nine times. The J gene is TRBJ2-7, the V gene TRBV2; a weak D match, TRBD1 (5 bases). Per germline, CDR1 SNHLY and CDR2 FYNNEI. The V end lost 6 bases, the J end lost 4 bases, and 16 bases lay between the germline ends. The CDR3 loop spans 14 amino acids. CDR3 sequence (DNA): TGTGCCAGCAGGCAGGGTCAGATATTTTACGAGCAGTACTTC. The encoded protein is CASRQGQIFYEQYF. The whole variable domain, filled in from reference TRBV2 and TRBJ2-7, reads EPEVTQTPSHQVTQMGQEVILRCVPISNHLYFYWYRQILGQKVEFLVSFYNNEISEKSEIFDDQFSVERPDGSNFTLKIRSTKLEDSAMYFCASRQGQIFYEQYFGPGTRLTVT.

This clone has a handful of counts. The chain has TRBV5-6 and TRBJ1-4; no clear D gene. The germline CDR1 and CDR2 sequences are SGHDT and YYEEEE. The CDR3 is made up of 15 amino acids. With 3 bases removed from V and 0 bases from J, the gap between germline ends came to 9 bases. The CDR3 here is CASSWTGATNEKLFF. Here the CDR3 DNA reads TGTGCCAGCAGCTGGACCGGGGCAACTAATGAAAAACTGTTTTTT.

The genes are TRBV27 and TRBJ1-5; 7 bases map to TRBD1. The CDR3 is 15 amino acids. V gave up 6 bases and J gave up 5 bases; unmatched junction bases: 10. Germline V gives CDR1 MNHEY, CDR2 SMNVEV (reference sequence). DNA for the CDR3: TGTGCCAGCAGCCTATCAGGGGGTAGGGATCAGCCCCAGCATTTT. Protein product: CASSLSGGRDQPQHF.

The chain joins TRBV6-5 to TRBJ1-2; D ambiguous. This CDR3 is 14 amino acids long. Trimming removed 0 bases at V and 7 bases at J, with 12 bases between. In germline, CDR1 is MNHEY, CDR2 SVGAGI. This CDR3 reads CASSYSRQARGYTF. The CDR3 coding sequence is TGTGCCAGCAGTTACTCCCGGCAGGCCCGTGGCTACACCTTC.

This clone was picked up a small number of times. CDR3 in amino acids: CASSLGQGDGYTF. The DNA for the CDR3 is TGTGCCAGCAGCCTAGGACAGGGGGATGGCTACACCTTC. The rearrangement links TRBV7-9 to TRBJ1-2, with 10 bases fitting TRBD1. This CDR3 contains 13 residues. V lost 5 bases and J lost 6; bases outside the gene matches: 3. Germline loops: CDR1 SEHNR, CDR2 FQNEAQ (reference sequence).

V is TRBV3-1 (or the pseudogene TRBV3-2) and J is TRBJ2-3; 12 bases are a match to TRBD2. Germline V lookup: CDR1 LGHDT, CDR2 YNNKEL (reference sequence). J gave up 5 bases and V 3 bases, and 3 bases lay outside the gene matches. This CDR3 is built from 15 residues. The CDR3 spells CASSHGLAGLDTQYF. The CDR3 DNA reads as TGTGCCAGCAGCCACGGACTAGCGGGATTAGATACGCAGTATTTT.

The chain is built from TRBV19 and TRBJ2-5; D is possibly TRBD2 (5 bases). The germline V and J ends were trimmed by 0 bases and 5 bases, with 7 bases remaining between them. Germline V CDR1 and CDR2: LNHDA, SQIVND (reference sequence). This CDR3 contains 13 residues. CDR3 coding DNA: TGTGCCAGTAGTATAGATGGGGAGGAGACCCAGTACTTC. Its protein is CASSIDGEETQYF. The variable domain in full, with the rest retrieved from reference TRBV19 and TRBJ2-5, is DGGITQSPKYLFRKEGQNVTLSCEQNLNHDAMYWYRQDPGQGLRLIYYSQIVNDFQKGDIAEGYSVSREKKESFPLTVTSAQKNPTAFYLCASSIDGEETQYFGPGTRLLVL.

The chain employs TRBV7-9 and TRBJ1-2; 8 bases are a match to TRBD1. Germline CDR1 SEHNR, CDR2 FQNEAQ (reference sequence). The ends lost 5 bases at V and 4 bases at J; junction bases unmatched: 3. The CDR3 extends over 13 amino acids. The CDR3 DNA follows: TGTGCCAGCAGCAAGGACAGGGTCTATGGCTACACCTTC. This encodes CASSKDRVYGYTF. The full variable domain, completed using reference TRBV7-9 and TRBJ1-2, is DTGVSQNPRHKITKRGQNVTFRCDPISEHNRLYWYRQTLGQGPEFLTYFQNEAQLEKSRLLSDRFSAERPKGSFSTLEIQRTEQGDSAMYLCASSKDRVYGYTFGSGTRLTVV.